These T cell receptor beta chains were read from a single sample in a study of neurological immune-mediated disorders. TCRdb processed the 5' RACE reads anew with MiXCR; each CDR3 protein has one entry. The repertoire holds roughly 48,000 distinct CDR3 sequences, with around 12% as singletons. Sample: PBMCs. These receptors were obtained from a male donor with HTLV-1-associated myelopathy (HAM/TSP). Each CDR3 is given without its conserved first and last residue.

TRBV4-3	TRBJ1-1	ASSQDIGRLNTEAF
TRBV20-1	TRBJ2-1	SATRSEYNEQF
TRBV20-1	TRBJ1-4	SARSQGAPKLF
TRBV12-3/TRBV12-4	TRBJ2-4	ASSPGLAGGRENIQY
TRBV7-9	TRBJ2-1	ASSLRTEPNEQF
TRBV7-8	TRBJ1-4	ASSLALRAGNEKLF
TRBV5-1	TRBJ2-7	ASSLGQYSYEQY
TRBV5-5	TRBJ2-3	ASSSLGRLQGGTDTQY
TRBV18	TRBJ1-3	ASSPRTDSGNTIY
TRBV11-3	TRBJ2-2	ASSLLGELF
TRBV15	TRBJ2-7	ATSRVTMNRDYEQY
TRBV7-2	TRBJ2-3	ASSPTSGGTDTQY
TRBV11-2	TRBJ2-3	ASSLASGTDTQY
TRBV5-1	TRBJ2-6	ASSPETGSGANVLT
TRBV3-1	TRBJ2-3	ASSQSLRADTQY
TRBV20-1	TRBJ2-5	SASSTSDETQY
TRBV28	TRBJ2-5	ASKNPYKETQY
TRBV20-1	TRBJ2-5	SAGGGGRTQY
TRBV12-3/TRBV12-4	TRBJ2-1	ASSLGTGESNEQF
TRBV5-1	TRBJ1-1	ASSLGAGGTEAF
TRBV6-5	TRBJ2-1	ASSYTRAGRNEQF
TRBV2	TRBJ1-1	ASNTQGNTEAF
TRBV5-1	TRBJ2-7	AGSLSTGKSHEQY
TRBV10-2	TRBJ1-1	ASSVAGTTEAF
TRBV20-1	TRBJ1-5	SAGRQGGNQPQH
TRBV6-6	TRBJ1-3	ASSYSLQGGDTIY
TRBV28	TRBJ2-7	ASSLTGGNEQY
TRBV5-1	TRBJ2-1	ASSLPGLAQNEQF
TRBV2	TRBJ1-5	ASGPKDQYQPQH
TRBV5-1	TRBJ1-1	ASSPRGRTEAF
TRBV29-1	TRBJ2-5	SVSRDKRQETQY
TRBV5-1	TRBJ2-7	ASSLASGFSYEQY
TRBV10-1	TRBJ2-7	ASSERGTGVSEQY
TRBV6-2/TRBV6-3	TRBJ2-1	ASSYSTLVGDEQF
TRBV5-1	TRBJ2-3	ASSLPEDSTIYTDTQY
TRBV5-1	TRBJ2-3	ASSSGTSGGAADTQY
TRBV7-9	TRBJ2-3	ASSLLQGSNTQY
TRBV20-1	TRBJ2-3	SAIGGSGGDTQY
TRBV6-2/TRBV6-3	TRBJ1-5	ASRNRDRGLLTSNQPQH
TRBV6-5	TRBJ2-7	ASSRTFYEQY
TRBV9	TRBJ1-1	ASSVSTLENTEAF
TRBV27	TRBJ2-1	AIGTYNEQF
TRBV6-6	TRBJ1-5	ASSIVGNQPQH
TRBV6-5	TRBJ2-1	ASSSPGPNEQF
TRBV7-9	TRBJ1-5	ASSHPTGTNQPQH
TRBV9	TRBJ1-2	ASSDNRGLVGYT
TRBV20-1	TRBJ1-2	SARDPSLANYGYT
TRBV12-3/TRBV12-4	TRBJ1-1	ASRPDGGPEAF
TRBV20-1	TRBJ1-2	SARDQIHRSGYGYT
TRBV9	TRBJ1-3	ASSVEVHSGNTIY
TRBV28	TRBJ2-6	ASSLQVAGANVLT
TRBV29-1	TRBJ1-1	SVKVSEAF
TRBV5-1	TRBJ2-7	ASSLMDRAYEQN
TRBV20-1	TRBJ2-6	SACIARGTGANVLT
TRBV20-1	TRBJ2-5	SARLENRGGETQY
TRBV29-1	TRBJ1-4	SVDAPGGEKLF
TRBV20-1	TRBJ2-6	SARDGRTLFFGANVLT
TRBV20-1	TRBJ2-3	SARDLWDTDTQY
TRBV7-2	TRBJ2-1	ASSSDGNAGEQF